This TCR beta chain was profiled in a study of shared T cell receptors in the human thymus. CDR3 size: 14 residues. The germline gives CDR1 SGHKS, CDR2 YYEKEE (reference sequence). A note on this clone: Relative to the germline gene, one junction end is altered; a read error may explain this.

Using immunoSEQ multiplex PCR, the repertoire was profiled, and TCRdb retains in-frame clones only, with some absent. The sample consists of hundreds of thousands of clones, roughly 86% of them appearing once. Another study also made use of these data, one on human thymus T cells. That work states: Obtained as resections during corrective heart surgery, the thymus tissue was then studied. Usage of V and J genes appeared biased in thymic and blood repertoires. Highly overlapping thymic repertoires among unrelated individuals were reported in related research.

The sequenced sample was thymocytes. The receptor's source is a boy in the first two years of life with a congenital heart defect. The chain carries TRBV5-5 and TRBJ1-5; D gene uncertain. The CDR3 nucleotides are TGTGCCAGCAGCTTGGAGAACAGCACTCAGCCCCAGCATTTT. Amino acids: CASSLENSTQPQHF.